This TCR beta chain stems from a study of Graves' ophthalmopathy and Graves' hyperthyroidism. This clonotype was recorded at least ten times. The antigen remains unidentified. As the template, RNA transcripts were used to amplify TCR beta CDR3 regions. HTBI primers served in a first-round RT-PCR, which a second-round multiplex PCR followed. Via MiXCR, TCRdb re-called the multiplex PCR reads, giving one row per CDR3 protein. The data contain around 1.1 million distinct CDR3 sequences, around a third of them singletons. Study-level results: Detection in blood was also observed for most expanded thyroid clonotypes above 0.001 frequency.

Germline CDR1 SGDLS, CDR2 YYNGEE. Between the trimmed V and J ends, which lost 0 bases and 4 bases, there was a span of 10 bases. The CDR3 totals 14 residues. The receptor was derived from an adult man with Graves' hyperthyroidism. The genes are TRBV9 and TRBJ1-1; no firm D call. Sequencing was carried out using peripheral blood or thyroid tissue (not recorded which). Here the CDR3 reads CASSVGQETTEAFF. Here the CDR3 DNA reads TGTGCCAGCAGCGTAGGGCAGGAGACCACTGAAGCTTTCTTT. Combining the CDR3 with reference TRBV9 and TRBJ1-1 gives the whole variable domain DSGVTQTPKHLITATGQRVTLRCSPRSGDLSVYWYQQSLDQGLQFLIQYYNGEERAKGNILERFSAQQFPDLHSELNLSSLELGDSALYFCASSVGQETTEAFFGQGTRLTVV.